A single sample gave rise to the 17 T cell receptor beta chains below, sequenced in a study of T cell responses to AZD1222 COVID-19 vaccine. Profiled with immunoSEQ multiplex PCR; TCRdb holds only in-frame clones, not every one. The sample contains about 200,000 clones, 93% of which appear only once. Material: peripheral blood, obtained on day 0 of MenACWY control vaccination. All receptors derive from an adult in good health.

For this clone: The junction does not match germline at one end; this may be a read error. The V and J genes are TRBV5-6 and TRBJ1-5; TRBD1 matches at 10 bases. The CDR3 sequence is 12 residues long. Germline V lookup: CDR1 SGHDT, CDR2 YYEEEE. CDR3 amino acids: CASSLAGQGRNF. The CDR3 nucleotides read TGTGCCAGCAGCTTGGCGGGACAGGGGCGAAATTTT.

The chain employs TRBV11-2 and TRBJ2-2, with D uncertain. CDR1 is SGHAT and CDR2 is FQNNGV in the germline V gene. V was pared by 1 base and J by 1 base, with 4 bases between. The CDR3 consists of 14 residues. The CDR3: CASSLGWNTGELFF. CDR3 sequence (DNA): TGTGCCAGCAGCTTAGGCTGGAACACCGGGGAGCTGTTTTTT.

The V and J genes are TRBV4-1 and TRBJ1-6, with 9 nucleotides matching TRBD1. CDR3 length: 15 amino acids. The germline gives CDR1 MGHRA, CDR2 YSYEKL. V lost 2 bases, J lost 10 bases, and 6 bases stayed unmatched. The CDR3 sequence: CASSQKGQGDSPLHF. In nucleotides, the CDR3 is TGCGCCAGCAGCCAAAAGGGACAGGGAGACTCACCCCTCCACTTT.

The chain links TRBV9 to TRBJ1-4; D is ambiguous. Looked up from germline, CDR1 is SGDLS and CDR2 is YYNGEE. The CDR3 sequence is 14 residues long. V lost 4 bases and J lost 6, with 13 bases in between. The CDR3 coding sequence is TGTGCCAGCAGCTTTCAGACAAGGGATGAAAAACTGTTTTTT. This codes for CASSFQTRDEKLFF.

V gene TRBV7-2 combines with J gene TRBJ1-2; 9 bases are shared with TRBD1. Germline trimming cut 5 bases from V and 6 bases from J; bases unmatched to any gene: 10. Per germline, CDR1 SGHTA and CDR2 FQGNSA. The CDR3 sequence is 15 residues long. The CDR3 nucleotides read TGTGCCAGCAGCCGCGGGACAGGGAACGGGGATGGCTACACCTTC. This gives the protein CASSRGTGNGDGYTF.

The V and J genes are TRBV28 and TRBJ1-2, with a tentative D call TRBD1 (5 bases). The V end was cut by 11 bases, the J end by 8 bases, with 15 bases between. This CDR3 has 11 amino acids. Germline V gene sequence: CDR1 MDHEN, CDR2 SYDVKM. The chain's CDR3 is CARRRRGGYTF. CDR3 sequence (DNA): TGTGCCCGCCGCCGGCGGGGGGGCTACACCTTC.

Written as DNA, the CDR3 is TGTGCCAGCAGCTTAGCGCACGGGTGGGATCAGCCCCAGCATTTT. It codes for CASSLAHGWDQPQHF. The chain joins TRBV7-2 to TRBJ1-5, with D hard to call. The CDR3 has 15 amino acids. Germline V CDR1 and CDR2: SGHTA, FQGNSA. With 0 bases removed from V and 5 bases from J, the gap between germline ends came to 11 bases.

This chain links TRBV5-5 with TRBJ1-5, with TRBD1 as a possible D gene (5 bases). This CDR3 region has 14 residues. Per the germline V gene, CDR1 is SGHKS and CDR2 is YYEKEE (reference sequence). V dropped 6 bases and J dropped 6 bases, with 16 bases sitting between them. The CDR3 nucleotides read TGTGCCAGCACCCTGGGGCAGGGCGGTCAGCCCCAGCATTTT. Its translation: CASTLGQGGQPQHF.

The chain uses TRBV6-5 and TRBJ1-3; maybe TRBD1 (6 bases). Germline V gene sequence: CDR1 MNHEY, CDR2 SVGAGI. Trimming removed 7 bases from V and 4 bases from J, with 14 bases in between. There are 14 residues in the CDR3. The CDR3 sequence: CASKPGGTGNTIYF. CDR3 bases: TGTGCCAGCAAACCTGGGGGGACAGGAAACACCATATATTTT.

The table lists this clone with a count of one. V gene TRBV6-5 combines with J gene TRBJ1-2; no clear D. The CDR3 length is 16 residues. Trimming left V 0 bases short and J 4 bases short, with 15 bases between. CDR1 MNHEY and CDR2 SVGAGI come from the germline V gene. The CDR3 reads CASSYSGGRESYGYTF. DNA of the CDR3: TGTGCCAGCAGTTACTCGGGTGGTAGGGAGAGCTATGGCTACACCTTC.

The V and J genes are TRBV2 and TRBJ2-1; 9 nucleotides align to TRBD1. The CDR3 loop spans 15 amino acids. The V gene end was trimmed by 7 bases and the J gene end by 0 bases; junction bases not matched to a gene: 4. Germline V gene sequence: CDR1 SNHLY, CDR2 FYNNEI. The CDR3 region is CASTMGQGSYNEQFF. The CDR3 DNA is TGTGCCAGCACTATGGGACAGGGCTCCTACAATGAGCAGTTCTTC.

The chain joins TRBV28 to TRBJ1-6; D unresolved. This CDR3 region has 13 residues. CDR1 is MDHEN, CDR2 SYDVKM, per germline. V dropped 6 bases and J dropped 7 bases, with 10 bases sitting between them. CDR3 in amino acids: CASRGPGNSPLHF. The CDR3 DNA reads TGTGCCAGCAGGGGCCCTGGAAATTCACCCCTCCACTTT. Using reference TRBV28 and TRBJ1-6 for the parts outside the CDR3, the full variable domain is DVKVTQSSRYLVKRTGEKVFLECVQDMDHENMFWYRQDPGLGLRLIYFSYDVKMKEKGDIPEGYSVSREKKERFSLILESASTNQTSMYLCASRGPGNSPLHFGNGTRLTVT.

The chain has TRBV18 and TRBJ1-1; D is undetermined. The germline V and J ends were trimmed by 3 bases and 0 bases, with 11 bases remaining between them. This CDR3 has 15 amino acids. The germline CDR1 and CDR2 sequences are KGHSH and LQKENI. CDR3 region: CASSPRPSMNTEAFF. The DNA of the CDR3 is TGTGCCAGCTCACCCCGGCCCTCGATGAACACTGAAGCTTTCTTT.

The rearrangement joins TRBV30 to TRBJ2-4; D is possibly TRBD2 (6 bases). The CDR3 extends over 19 amino acids. V was cut by 5 bases and J by 6 bases, with 32 bases left in between. Germline values: CDR1 GTSNPN, CDR2 SVGIG (reference sequence). CDR3 bases: TGTGCCTGGTCCCACCCCTGGGGAGGTCGACGCTCCTCGGGAAACATTCAGTACTTC. This codes for CAWSHPWGGRRSSGNIQYF.

This clone came up once. V and J are TRBV6-5 and TRBJ1-1; D is undetermined. The V and J ends lost 2 bases and 5 bases respectively, with 9 bases between them. The germline CDR1 and CDR2 sequences are MNHEY and SVGAGI. The CDR3 has 13 residues. In nucleotides, the CDR3 is TGTGCCAGCAGTTACGAGGTCGGGACTGAAGCTTTCTTT. The encoded protein is CASSYEVGTEAFF.

The chain uses TRBV18 and TRBJ1-6, with TRBD1 as a possible D gene (5 bases). From germline, CDR1 is KGHSH and CDR2 LQKENI. CDR3 length equals 15 residues. V lost 8 bases and J lost 4, with 15 bases in between. The CDR3 is CASTTAAGYNSPLHF. Written as DNA, the CDR3 is TGTGCCAGCACGACCGCGGCAGGGTATAATTCACCCCTCCACTTT.

This chain uses TRBV28 with TRBJ2-7, with 9 nucleotides matching TRBD1. V lost 2 bases and J lost 3; bases outside the gene matches: 2. There are 14 residues in the CDR3. Germline V gene sequence: CDR1 MDHEN, CDR2 SYDVKM. In DNA form, the CDR3 reads TGTGCCAGCAGTTTAACAGGGGGCAACTACGAGCAGTACTTC. Protein product: CASSLTGGNYEQYF.